This TCR beta chain was observed in a study of blood T cells in healthy people across ages. This clonotype was seen repeatedly, ten times or more. The antigen remains unidentified. Whole-study findings and limits: While age rose, TCR beta diversity per million T cells dropped in a roughly linear way.

In germline, CDR1 is MGHRA, CDR2 YSYEKL. Trimming removed 4 bases from V and 8 bases from J; junction bases left unmatched: 13. The CDR3 loop spans 16 amino acids. PCR was performed a second time for about 6 to 12 cycles using a sample-barcoded 5' primer and a J-beta primer mix. Each CDR3 protein gets one entry after TCRdb re-called the 5' RACE reads with MiXCR. Here the sample spans about a million distinct CDR3 sequences, around 49% being singletons. Sequenced: blood. The rearrangement links TRBV4-1 to TRBJ2-1, with 8 bases aligning to TRBD1. The sequence was collected from a man in his thirties or forties in good health. CDR3: CASSPRQGQGIYEQFF. In DNA form, the CDR3 reads TGCGCCAGCAGCCCACGACAAGGACAGGGTATTTATGAGCAGTTCTTC.